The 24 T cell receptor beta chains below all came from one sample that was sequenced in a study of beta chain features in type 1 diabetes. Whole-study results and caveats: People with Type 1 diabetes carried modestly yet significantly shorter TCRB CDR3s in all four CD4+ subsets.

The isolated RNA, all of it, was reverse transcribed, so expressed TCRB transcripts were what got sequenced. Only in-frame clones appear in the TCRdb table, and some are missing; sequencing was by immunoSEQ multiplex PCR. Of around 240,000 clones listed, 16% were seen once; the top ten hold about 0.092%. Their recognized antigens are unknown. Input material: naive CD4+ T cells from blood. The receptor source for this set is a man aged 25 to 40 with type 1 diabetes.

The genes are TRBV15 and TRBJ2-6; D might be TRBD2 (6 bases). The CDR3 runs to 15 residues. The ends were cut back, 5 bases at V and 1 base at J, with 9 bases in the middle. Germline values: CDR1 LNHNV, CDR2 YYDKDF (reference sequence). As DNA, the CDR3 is TGTGCCACCAGCCACGGGGGTTCTGGGGCCAACGTCCTGACTTTC. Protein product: CATSHGGSGANVLTF.

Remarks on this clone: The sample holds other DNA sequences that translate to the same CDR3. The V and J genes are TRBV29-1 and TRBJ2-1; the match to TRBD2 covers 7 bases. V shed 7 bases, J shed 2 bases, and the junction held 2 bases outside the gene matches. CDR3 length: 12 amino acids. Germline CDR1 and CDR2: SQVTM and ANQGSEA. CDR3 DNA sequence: TGCAGCGGCGGGGGACCCTACAATGAGCAGTTCTTC. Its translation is CSGGGPYNEQFF.

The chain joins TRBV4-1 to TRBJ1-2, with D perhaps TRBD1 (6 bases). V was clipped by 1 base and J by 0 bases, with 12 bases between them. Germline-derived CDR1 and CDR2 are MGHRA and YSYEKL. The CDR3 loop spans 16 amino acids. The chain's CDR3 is CASSQGSGTSNYGYTF. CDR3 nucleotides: TGCGCCAGCAGCCAAGGGTCGGGGACATCTAACTATGGCTACACCTTC.

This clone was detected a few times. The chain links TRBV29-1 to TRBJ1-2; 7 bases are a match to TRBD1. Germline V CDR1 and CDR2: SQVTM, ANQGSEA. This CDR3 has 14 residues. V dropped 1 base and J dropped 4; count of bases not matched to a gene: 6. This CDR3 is CSVEVRQGSYGYTF. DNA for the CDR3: TGCAGCGTTGAAGTTCGACAGGGAAGCTATGGCTACACCTTC.

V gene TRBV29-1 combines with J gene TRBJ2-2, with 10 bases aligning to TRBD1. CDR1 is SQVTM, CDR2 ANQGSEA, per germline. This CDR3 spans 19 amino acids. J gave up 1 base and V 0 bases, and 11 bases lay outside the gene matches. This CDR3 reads CSVEDLGTGVPGNTGELFF. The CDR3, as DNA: TGCAGCGTTGAAGATCTCGGGACAGGGGTCCCCGGGAACACCGGGGAGCTGTTTTTT.

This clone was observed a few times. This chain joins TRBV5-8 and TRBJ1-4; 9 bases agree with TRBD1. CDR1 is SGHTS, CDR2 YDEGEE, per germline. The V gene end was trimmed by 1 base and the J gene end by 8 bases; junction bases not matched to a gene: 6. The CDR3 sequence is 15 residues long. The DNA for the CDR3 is TGTGCCAGCAGCTTGATGGGACAGGGACCGGAAAAACTGTTTTTT. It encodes CASSLMGQGPEKLFF.

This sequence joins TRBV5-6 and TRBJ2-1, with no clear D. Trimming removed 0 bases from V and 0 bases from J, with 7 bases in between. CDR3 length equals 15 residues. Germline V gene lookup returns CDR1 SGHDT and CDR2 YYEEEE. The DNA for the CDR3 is TGTGCCAGCAGCTTGGTGGGAAGCTCCTACAATGAGCAGTTCTTC. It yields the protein CASSLVGSSYNEQFF.

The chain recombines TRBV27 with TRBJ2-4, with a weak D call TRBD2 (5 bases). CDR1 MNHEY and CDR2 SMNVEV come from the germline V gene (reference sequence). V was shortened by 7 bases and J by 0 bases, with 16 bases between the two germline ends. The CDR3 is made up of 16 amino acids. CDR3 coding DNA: TGTGCCAGCACCTCGTTTGACTATTTAGCCAAAAACATTCAGTACTTC. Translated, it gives CASTSFDYLAKNIQYF.

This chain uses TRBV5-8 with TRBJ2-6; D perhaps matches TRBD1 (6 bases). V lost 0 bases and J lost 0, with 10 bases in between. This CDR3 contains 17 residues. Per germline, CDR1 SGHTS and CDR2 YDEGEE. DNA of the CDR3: TGTGCCAGCAGCTTGGCAGGGGATAGCTCTGGGGCCAACGTCCTGACTTTC. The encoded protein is CASSLAGDSSGANVLTF.

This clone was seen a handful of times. In DNA, the CDR3 is TGCAGCGTTGAGCGTCACCGAGACTTCAATGAGCAGTTCTTC. This translates into CSVERHRDFNEQFF. The chain joins TRBV29-1 to TRBJ2-1; D is uncertain. V was cut by 3 bases and J by 6 bases, with 15 bases left in between. The CDR3 spans 14 residues. The germline V gene has CDR1 SQVTM and CDR2 ANQGSEA.

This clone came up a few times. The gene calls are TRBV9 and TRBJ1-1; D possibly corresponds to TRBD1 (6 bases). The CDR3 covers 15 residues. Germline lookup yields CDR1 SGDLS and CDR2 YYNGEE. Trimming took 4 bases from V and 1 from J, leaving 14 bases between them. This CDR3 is CASSRGGQTNTEAFF. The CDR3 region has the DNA TGTGCCAGCAGCCGCGGGGGGCAGACGAACACTGAAGCTTTCTTT.

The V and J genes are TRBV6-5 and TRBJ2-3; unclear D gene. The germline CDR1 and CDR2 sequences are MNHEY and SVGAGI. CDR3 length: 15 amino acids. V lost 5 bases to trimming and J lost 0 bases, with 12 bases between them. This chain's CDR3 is CASSPRIPSTDTQYF. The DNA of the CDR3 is TGTGCCAGCAGTCCCCGCATCCCTAGCACAGATACGCAGTATTTT.

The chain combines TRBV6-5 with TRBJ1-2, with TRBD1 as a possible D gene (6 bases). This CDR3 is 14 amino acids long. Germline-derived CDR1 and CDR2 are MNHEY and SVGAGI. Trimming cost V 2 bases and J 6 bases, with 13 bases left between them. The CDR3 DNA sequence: TGTGCCAGCAGTTACACCCTGGGGGCACATGGCTACACCTTC. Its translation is CASSYTLGAHGYTF.

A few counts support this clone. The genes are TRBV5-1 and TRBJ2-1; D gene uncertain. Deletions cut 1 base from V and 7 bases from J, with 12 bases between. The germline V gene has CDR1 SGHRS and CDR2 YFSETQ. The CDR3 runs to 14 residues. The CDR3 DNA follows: TGCGCCAGCAGCTTGACTGCGGAGTGGAATGAGCAGTTCTTC. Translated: CASSLTAEWNEQFF.

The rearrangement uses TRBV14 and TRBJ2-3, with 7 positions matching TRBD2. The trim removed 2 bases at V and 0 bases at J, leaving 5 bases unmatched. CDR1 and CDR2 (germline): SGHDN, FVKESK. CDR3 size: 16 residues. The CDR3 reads CASSQPGLGSTDTQYF. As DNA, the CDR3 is TGTGCCAGCAGCCAACCAGGACTAGGGAGCACAGATACGCAGTATTTT.

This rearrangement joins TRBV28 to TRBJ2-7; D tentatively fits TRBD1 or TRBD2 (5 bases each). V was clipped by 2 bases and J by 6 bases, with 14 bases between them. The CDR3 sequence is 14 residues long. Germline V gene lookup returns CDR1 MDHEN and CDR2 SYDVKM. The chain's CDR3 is CASSLGDPGIEQYF. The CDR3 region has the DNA TGTGCCAGCAGTTTAGGGGACCCCGGAATCGAGCAGTACTTC.

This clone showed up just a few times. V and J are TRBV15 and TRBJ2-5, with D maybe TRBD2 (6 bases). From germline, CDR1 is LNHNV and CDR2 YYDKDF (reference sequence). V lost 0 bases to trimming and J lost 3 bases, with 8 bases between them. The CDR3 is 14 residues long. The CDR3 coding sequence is TGTGCCACCAGCAGAGATCGGAGGGAAGAGACCCAGTACTTC. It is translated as CATSRDRREETQYF.

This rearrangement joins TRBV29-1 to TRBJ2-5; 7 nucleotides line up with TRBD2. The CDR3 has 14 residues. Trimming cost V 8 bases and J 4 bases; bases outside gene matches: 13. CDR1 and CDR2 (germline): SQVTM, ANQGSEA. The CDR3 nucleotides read TGCAGCACCCGCAGAGCGGGAAGTGGAGAGACCCAGTACTTC. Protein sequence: CSTRRAGSGETQYF. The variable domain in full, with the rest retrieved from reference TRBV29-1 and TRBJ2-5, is SAVISQKPSRDICQRGTSLTIQCQVDSQVTMMFWYRQQPGQSLTLIATANQGSEATYESGFVIDKFPISRPNLTFSTLTVSNMSPEDSSIYLCSTRRAGSGETQYFGPGTRLLVL.

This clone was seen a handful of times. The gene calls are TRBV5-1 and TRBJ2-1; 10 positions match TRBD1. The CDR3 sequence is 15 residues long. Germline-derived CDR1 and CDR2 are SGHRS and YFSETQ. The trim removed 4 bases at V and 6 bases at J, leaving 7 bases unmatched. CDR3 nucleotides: TGCGCCAGCAGCGCAGGGACAGGGGTATTCAATGAGCAGTTCTTC. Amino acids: CASSAGTGVFNEQFF.

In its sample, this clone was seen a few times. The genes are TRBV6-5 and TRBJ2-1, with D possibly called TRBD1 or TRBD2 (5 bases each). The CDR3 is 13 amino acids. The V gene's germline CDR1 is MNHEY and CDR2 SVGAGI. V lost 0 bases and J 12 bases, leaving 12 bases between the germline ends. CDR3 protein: CASSYSSRDPQFF. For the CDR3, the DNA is TGTGCCAGCAGTTACTCGTCCCGGGACCCGCAGTTCTTC.

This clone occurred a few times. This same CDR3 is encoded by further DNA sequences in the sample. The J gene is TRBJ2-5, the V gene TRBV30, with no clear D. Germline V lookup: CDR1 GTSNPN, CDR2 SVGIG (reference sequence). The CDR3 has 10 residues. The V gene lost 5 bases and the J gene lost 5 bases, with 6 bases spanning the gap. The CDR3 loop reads CAWSRETQYF. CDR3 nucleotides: TGTGCCTGGTCCCGTGAGACCCAGTACTTC. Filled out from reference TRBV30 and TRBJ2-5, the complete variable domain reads SQTIHQWPATLVQPVGSPLSLECTVEGTSNPNLYWYRQAAGRGLQLLFYSVGIGQISSEVPQNLSASRPQDRQFILSSKKLLLSDSGFYLCAWSRETQYFGPGTRLLVL.

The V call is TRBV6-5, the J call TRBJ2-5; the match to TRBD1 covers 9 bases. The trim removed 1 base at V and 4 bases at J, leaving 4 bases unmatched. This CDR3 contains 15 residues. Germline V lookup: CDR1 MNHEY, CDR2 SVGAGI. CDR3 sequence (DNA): TGTGCCAGCAGTTACTGGGGGACAGGGAGAGAGACCCAGTACTTC. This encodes CASSYWGTGRETQYF.

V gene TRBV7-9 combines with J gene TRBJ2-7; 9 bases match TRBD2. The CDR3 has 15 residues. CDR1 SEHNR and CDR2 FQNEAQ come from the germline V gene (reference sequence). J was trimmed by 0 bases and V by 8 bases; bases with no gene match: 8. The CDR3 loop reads CASLELAGPSYEQYF. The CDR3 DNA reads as TGTGCCAGCTTGGAACTAGCGGGCCCCTCCTACGAGCAGTACTTC.

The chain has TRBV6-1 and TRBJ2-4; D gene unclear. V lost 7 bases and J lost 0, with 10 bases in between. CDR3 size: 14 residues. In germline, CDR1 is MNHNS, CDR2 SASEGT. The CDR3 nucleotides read TGTGCCAGCAATGTGGCGGTAGCCAAAAACATTCAGTACTTC. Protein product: CASNVAVAKNIQYF.